The source of this T cell receptor (beta chain) is a study of blood T cell repertoires in COVID-19 (dated by TCRdb to the early 2020s). Some background on the complete study: Samples from collaborators originated in the United States, Italy and Spain and spanned both the acute and convalescent phases of COVID-19. The prospective study material was composed of cDNA or gDNA derived from T cells, B-cell-depleted T cells, or PBMCs. The dataset comprised deeply sampled blood TCRbeta repertoires from subjects exposed to, actively infected with, or recovered from COVID-19. The repertoires were made available in a free public database intended to serve as a resource for research on the immune response to SARS-CoV-2. The samples were drawn from two sources: the first 160 participants of the ongoing ImmuneRACE study, and approximately 1,300 subjects contributed by 6 global collaborators. The sample metadata nearly always contained a de-identified subject ID, COVID-19 status, age in years and sex. HLA class I and class II types, where available, came from metadata supplied by the sample provider rather than from assay-based typing. What the authors observed across the whole study: How much clinical and demographic metadata was included differed by source and by participant, and the metadata was provided uncurated.

Samples from volunteer blood donors who had recovered from COVID-19 were contributed by a second Seattle source. Whole blood was collected in K2EDTA tubes by collaborating institutions according to the institutions' own protocols. Collaborator samples were shipped for TCRbeta analysis as frozen whole blood, isolated PBMCs, or DNA extracted from either sample type. On this clone: The antigen it recognizes is unknown. Base qualities are not recorded, but no much larger clone differs from it by a single base.

The immunoSEQ Assay, a bias-controlled multiplex PCR, was used to amplify TCRbeta CDR3 regions from genomic DNA. Regarding the original processing steps: The number of nucleated cells in each sample was estimated from the amplification of reference gene primers within the assay. To quantify the absolute abundance of each unique TCRbeta CDR3 rearrangement, sequence reads were collapsed and filtered. For each sample, productive Simpson clonality was calculated by taking the square root of Simpson's diversity index across productive rearrangements. This immuneACCESS table, as held by TCRdb, lists in-frame sequences with V and J called but not all clones. Of the missing ones, under half trace to an unresolved V gene in checked studies; the others have no known cause. V, J and clone size derive from that table, while D and trimming were established from the DNA sequence. The sample table shows roughly 240,000 clones, and approximately 87% are seen once. 3.5% to 5.5% of the sample goes to the ten largest clones.

The germline V gene supplies CDR1 SQVTM and CDR2 ANQGSEA. Taken from cysteine to phenylalanine, the CDR3 has 16 residues. The CDR3 DNA has 48 bases and is translated from base 1. V and J lose 4 bases and 2 bases, and a span of 18 bases separates them. The V and J segments used are TRBV29-1 and TRBJ1-5, and TRBD1 may be the D gene, going by 6 matching bases. The clonotype was recovered from a man aged 55 to 70 who had recovered from COVID-19. The material sequenced was peripheral blood. The CDR3 reads as follows: CSVVAQGSSGNQPQHF. The DNA sequence follows: TGCAGCGTTGTGGCACAGGGTAGCTCGGGCAATCAGCCCCAGCATTTT.